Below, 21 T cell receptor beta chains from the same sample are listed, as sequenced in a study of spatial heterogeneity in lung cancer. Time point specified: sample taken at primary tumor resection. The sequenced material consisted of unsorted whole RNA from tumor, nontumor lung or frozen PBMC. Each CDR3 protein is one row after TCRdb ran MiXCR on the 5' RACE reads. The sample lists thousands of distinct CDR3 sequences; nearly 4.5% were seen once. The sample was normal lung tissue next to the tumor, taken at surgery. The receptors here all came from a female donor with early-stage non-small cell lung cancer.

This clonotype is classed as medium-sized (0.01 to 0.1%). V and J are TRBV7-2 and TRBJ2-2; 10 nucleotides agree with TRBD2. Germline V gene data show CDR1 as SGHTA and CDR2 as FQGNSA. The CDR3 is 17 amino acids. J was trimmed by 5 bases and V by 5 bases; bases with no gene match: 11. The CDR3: CASSPDGLAGVTGELFF. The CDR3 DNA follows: TGTGCCAGCAGCCCCGACGGGCTAGCGGGAGTAACCGGGGAGCTGTTTTTT.

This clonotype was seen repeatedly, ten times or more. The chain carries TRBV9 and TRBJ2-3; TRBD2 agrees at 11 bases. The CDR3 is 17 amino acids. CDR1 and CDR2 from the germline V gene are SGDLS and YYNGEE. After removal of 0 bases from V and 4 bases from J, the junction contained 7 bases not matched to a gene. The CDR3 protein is CASSVGSTSGSSDTQYF. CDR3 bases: TGTGCCAGCAGCGTAGGCTCTACTAGCGGGAGCTCAGATACGCAGTATTTT. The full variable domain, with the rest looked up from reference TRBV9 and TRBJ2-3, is DSGVTQTPKHLITATGQRVTLRCSPRSGDLSVYWYQQSLDQGLQFLIQYYNGEERAKGNILERFSAQQFPDLHSELNLSSLELGDSALYFCASSVGSTSGSSDTQYFGPGTRLTVL.

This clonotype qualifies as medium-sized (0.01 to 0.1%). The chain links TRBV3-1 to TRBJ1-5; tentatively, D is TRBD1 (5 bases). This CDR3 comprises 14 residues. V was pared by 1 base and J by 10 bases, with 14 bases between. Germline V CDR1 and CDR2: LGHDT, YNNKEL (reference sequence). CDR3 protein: CASSQGTGIPPQHF. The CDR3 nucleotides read TGTGCCAGCAGCCAAGGAACAGGTATCCCTCCCCAGCATTTT.

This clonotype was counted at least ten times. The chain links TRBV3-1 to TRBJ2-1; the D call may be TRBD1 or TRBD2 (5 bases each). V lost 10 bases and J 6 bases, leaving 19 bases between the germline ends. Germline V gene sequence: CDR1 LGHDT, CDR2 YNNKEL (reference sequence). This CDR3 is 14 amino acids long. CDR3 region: CATQLGRGSNEQFF. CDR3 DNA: TGTGCCACCCAGTTGGGACGGGGCAGCAATGAGCAGTTCTTC.

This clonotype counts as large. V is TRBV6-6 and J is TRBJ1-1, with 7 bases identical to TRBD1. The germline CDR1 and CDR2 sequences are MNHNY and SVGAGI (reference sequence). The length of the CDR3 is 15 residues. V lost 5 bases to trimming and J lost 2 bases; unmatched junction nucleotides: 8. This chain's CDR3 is CASSTLDRANTEAFF. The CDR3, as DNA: TGTGCCAGCAGTACTCTCGACAGGGCAAACACTGAAGCTTTCTTT.

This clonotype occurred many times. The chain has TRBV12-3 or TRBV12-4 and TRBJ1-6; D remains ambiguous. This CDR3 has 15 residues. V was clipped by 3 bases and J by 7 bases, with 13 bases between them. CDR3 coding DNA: TGTGCCAGCAGTTTCGATCCAGCAACAAATTCACCCCTCCACTTT. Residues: CASSFDPATNSPLHF.

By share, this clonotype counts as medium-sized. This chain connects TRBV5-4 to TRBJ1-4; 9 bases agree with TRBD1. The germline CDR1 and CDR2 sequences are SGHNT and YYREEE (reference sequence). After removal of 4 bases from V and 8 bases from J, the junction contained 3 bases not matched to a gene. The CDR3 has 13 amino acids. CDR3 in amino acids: CASSRQGVEKLFF. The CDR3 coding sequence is TGTGCCAGCAGCCGACAGGGGGTCGAAAAACTGTTTTTT.

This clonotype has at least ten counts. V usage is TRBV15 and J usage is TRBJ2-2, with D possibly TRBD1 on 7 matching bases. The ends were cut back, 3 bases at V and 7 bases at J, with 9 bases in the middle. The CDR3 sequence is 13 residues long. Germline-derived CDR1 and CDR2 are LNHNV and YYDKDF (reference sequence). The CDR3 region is CATSSRGDGELFF. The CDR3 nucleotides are TGTGCCACCAGCAGCAGGGGGGACGGGGAGCTGTTTTTT.

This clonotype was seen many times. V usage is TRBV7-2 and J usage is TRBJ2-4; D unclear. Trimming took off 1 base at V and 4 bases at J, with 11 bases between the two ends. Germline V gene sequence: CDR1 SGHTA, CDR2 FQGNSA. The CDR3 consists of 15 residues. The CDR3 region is CASSLEGSQKNIQYF. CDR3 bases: TGTGCCAGCAGCTTAGAAGGTTCCCAGAAAAACATTCAGTACTTC.

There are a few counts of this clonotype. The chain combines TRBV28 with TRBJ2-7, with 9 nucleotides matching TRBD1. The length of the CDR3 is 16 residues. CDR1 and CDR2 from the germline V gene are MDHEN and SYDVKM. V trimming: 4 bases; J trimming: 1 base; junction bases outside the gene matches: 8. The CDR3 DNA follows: TGTGCCAGCAGTTCTAACTGGGGACAGGGTTCCTACGAGCAGTACGTC. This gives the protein CASSSNWGQGSYEQYV.

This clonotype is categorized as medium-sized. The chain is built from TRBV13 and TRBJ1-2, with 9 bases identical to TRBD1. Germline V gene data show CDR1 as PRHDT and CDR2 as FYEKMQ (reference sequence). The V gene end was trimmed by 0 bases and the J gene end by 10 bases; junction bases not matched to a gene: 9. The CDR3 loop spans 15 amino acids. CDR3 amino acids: CASSLGRPGTGTYTF. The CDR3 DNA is TGTGCCAGCAGCTTAGGGCGTCCCGGGACAGGGACCTACACCTTC.

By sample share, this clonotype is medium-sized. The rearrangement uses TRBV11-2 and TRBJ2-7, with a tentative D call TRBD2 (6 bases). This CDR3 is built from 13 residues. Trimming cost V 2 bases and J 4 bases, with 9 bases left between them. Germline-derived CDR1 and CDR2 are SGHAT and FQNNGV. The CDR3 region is CASSLMAGYEQYF. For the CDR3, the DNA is TGTGCCAGCAGCTTAATGGCGGGATACGAGCAGTACTTC.

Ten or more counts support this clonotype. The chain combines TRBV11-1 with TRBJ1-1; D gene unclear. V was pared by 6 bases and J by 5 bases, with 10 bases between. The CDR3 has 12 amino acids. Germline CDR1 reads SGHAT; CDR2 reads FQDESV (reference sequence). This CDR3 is CASSFRKTEAFF. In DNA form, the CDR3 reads TGTGCCAGCAGTTTCCGGAAAACTGAAGCTTTCTTT. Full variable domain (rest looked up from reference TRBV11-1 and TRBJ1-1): EAEVAQSPRYKITEKSQAVAFWCDPISGHATLYWYRQILGQGPELLVQFQDESVVDDSQLPKDRFSAERLKGVDSTLKIQPAELGDSAMYLCASSFRKTEAFFGQGTRLTVV.

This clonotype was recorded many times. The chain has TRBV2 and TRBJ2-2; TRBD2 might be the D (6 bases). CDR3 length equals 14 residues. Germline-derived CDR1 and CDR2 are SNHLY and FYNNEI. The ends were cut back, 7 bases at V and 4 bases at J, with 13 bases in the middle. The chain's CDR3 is CASMRRGGTGELFF. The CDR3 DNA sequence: TGTGCCAGCATGCGGAGGGGAGGCACCGGGGAGCTGTTTTTT.

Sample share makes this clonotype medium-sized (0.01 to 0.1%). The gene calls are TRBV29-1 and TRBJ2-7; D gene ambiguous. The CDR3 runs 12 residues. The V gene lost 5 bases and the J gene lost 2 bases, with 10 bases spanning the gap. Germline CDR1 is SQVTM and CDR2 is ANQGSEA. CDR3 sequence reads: CSVLGQAYEQYF. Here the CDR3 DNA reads TGCAGCGTTCTAGGGCAAGCCTACGAGCAGTACTTC.

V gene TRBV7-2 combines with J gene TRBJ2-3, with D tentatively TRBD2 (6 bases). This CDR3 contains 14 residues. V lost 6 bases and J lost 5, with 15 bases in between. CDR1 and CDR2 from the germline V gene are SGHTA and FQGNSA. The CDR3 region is CASSPGLGLDTQYF. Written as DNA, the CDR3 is TGTGCCAGCAGTCCGGGACTGGGCTTAGATACGCAGTATTTT.

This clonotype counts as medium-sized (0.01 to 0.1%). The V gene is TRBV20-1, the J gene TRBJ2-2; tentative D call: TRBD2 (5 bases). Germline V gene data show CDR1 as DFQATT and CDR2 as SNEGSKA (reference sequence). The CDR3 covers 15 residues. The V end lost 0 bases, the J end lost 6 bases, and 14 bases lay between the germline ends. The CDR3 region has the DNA TGCAGTGCTAGAGATACGGGGTACACGGCCGGGGAGCTGTTTTTT. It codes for CSARDTGYTAGELFF.

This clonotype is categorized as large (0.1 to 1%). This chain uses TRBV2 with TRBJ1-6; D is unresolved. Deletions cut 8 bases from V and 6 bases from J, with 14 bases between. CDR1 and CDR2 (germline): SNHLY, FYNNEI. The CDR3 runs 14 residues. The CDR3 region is CASDDGFGNSPLHF. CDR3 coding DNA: TGTGCCAGCGATGATGGGTTTGGTAATTCACCCCTCCACTTT.

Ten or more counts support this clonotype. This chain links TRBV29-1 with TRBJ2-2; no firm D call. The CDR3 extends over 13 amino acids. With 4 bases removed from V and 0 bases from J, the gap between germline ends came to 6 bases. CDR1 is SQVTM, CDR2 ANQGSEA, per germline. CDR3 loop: CSVVHPNTGELFF. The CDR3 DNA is TGCAGCGTTGTTCACCCGAACACCGGGGAGCTGTTTTTT.

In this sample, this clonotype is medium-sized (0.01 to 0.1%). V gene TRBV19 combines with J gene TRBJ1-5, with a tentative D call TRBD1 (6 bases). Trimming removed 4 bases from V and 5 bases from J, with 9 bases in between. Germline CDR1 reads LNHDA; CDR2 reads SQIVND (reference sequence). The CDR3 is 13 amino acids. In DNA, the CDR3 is TGTGCCAGTAGTACACAGGGCCATCAGCCCCAGCATTTT. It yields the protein CASSTQGHQPQHF.

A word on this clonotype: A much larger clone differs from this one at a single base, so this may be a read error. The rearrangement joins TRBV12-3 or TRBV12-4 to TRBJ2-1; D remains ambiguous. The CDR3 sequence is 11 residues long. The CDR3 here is CASCLENERFF. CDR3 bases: TGTGCCAGCTGCCTCGAGAATGAGCGGTTCTTC.